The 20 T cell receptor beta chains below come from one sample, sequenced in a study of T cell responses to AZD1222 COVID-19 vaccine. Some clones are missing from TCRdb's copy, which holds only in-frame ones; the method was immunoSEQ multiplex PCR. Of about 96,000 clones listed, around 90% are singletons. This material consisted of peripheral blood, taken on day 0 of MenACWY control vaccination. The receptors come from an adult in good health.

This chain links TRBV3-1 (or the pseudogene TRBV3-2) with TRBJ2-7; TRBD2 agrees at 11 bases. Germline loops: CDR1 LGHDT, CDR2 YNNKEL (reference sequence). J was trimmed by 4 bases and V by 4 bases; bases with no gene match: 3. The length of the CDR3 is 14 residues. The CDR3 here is CASSLGTSGYEQYF. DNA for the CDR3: TGTGCCAGCAGCCTCGGGACTAGCGGATACGAGCAGTACTTC.

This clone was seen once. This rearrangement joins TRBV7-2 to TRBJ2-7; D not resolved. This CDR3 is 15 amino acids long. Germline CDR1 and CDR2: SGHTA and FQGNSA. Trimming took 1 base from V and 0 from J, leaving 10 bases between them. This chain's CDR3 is CASSLGLVSSYEQYF. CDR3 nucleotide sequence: TGTGCCAGCAGCTTAGGGCTAGTCAGCTCCTACGAGCAGTACTTC.

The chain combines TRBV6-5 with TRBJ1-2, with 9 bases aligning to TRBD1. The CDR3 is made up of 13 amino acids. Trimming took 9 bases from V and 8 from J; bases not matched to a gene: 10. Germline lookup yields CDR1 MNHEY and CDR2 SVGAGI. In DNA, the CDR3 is TGTGCCAGTGGACAGGGGAGGACGAGGGGCTACACCTTC. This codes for CASGQGRTRGYTF.

As DNA, the CDR3 is TGTGCCAGCAGTGGGCAGGGGGCGATCGGGTCTGGGGCCAACGTCCTGACTTTC. Amino acids: CASSGQGAIGSGANVLTF. The chain links TRBV28 to TRBJ2-6; TRBD1 agrees at 8 bases. The germline CDR1 and CDR2 sequences are MDHEN and SYDVKM. V lost 5 bases and J lost 1; bases outside the gene matches: 10. The CDR3 covers 18 residues. Supplemented by reference TRBV28 and TRBJ2-6, the full variable domain reads DVKVTQSSRYLVKRTGEKVFLECVQDMDHENMFWYRQDPGLGLRLIYFSYDVKMKEKGDIPEGYSVSREKKERFSLILESASTNQTSMYLCASSGQGAIGSGANVLTFGAGSRLTVL.

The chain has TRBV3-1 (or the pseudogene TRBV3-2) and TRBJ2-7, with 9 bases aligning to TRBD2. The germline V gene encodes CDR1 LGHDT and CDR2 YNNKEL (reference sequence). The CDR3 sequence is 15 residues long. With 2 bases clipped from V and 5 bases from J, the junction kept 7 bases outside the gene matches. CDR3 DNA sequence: TGTGCCAGCAGCCAAATGGCGGGAGGGGCCCACGAGCAGTACTTC. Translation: CASSQMAGGAHEQYF.

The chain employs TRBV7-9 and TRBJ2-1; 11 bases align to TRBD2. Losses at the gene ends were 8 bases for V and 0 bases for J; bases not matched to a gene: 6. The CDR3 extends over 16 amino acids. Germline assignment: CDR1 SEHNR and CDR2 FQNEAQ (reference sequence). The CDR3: CASEGLAGPSYNEQFF. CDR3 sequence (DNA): TGTGCCAGCGAAGGACTAGCGGGCCCCTCCTACAATGAGCAGTTCTTC.

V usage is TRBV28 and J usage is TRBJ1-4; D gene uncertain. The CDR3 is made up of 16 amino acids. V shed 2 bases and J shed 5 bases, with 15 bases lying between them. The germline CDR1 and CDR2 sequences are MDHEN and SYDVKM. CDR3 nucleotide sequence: TGTGCCAGCAGTTTACCCCCTCCAGGCTCGAATGAAAAACTGTTTTTT. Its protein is CASSLPPPGSNEKLFF.

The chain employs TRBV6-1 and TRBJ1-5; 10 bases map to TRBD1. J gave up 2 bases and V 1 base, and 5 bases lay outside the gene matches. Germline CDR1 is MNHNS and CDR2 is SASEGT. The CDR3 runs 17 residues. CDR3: CASSEGGTGEGNQPQHF. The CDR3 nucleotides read TGTGCCAGCAGTGAAGGTGGGACAGGGGAAGGCAATCAGCCCCAGCATTTT.

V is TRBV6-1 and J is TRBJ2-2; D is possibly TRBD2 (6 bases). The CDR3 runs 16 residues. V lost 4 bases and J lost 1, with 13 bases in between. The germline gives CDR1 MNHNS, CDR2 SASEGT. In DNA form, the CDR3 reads TGTGCCAGCAGTGGGAGGGCTAGCAGGAACACCGGGGAGCTGTTTTTT. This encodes CASSGRASRNTGELFF.

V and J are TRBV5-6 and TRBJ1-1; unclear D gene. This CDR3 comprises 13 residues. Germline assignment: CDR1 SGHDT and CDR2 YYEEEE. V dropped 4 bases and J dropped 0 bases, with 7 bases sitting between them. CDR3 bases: TGTGCCAGCAGCACCGACCTGAACACTGAAGCTTTCTTT. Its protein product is CASSTDLNTEAFF.

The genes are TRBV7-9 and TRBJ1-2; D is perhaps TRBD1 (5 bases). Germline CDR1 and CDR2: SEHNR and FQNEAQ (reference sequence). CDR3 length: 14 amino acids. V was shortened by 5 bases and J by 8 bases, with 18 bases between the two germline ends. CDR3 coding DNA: TGTGCCAGCAGCGACGAAAGGGACGGCTGGGGCTACACCTTC. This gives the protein CASSDERDGWGYTF.

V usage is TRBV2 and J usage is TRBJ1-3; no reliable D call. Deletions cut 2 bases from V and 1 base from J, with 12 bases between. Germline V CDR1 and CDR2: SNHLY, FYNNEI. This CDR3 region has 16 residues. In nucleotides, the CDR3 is TGTGCCAGCAGTGAAACCGGGGTGTTGTCTGGAAACACCATATATTTT. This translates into CASSETGVLSGNTIYF.

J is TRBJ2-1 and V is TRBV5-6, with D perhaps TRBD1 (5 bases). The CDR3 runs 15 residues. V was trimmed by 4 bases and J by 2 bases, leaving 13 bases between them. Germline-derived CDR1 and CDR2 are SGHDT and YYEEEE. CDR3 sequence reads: CASSLDRLAYNEQFF. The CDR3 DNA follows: TGTGCCAGCAGCCTAGACAGATTGGCCTACAATGAGCAGTTCTTC.

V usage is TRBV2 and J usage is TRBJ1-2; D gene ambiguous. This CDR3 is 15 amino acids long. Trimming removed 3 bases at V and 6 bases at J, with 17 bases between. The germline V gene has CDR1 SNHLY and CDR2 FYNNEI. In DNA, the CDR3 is TGTGCCAGCAGTGAGGGTACTAGCCCGACCCATGGCTACACCTTC. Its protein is CASSEGTSPTHGYTF.

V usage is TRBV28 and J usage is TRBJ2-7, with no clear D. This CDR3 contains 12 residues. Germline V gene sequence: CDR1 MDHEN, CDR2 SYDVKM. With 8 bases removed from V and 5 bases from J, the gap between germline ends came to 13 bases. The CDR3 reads CASGDLKNEQYF. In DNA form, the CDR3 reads TGTGCCAGCGGAGACCTTAAGAACGAGCAGTACTTC.

CDR3 residues: CASSEDAAAATNEKLFF. In nucleotides, the CDR3 is TGTGCCAGCAGTGAAGACGCGGCAGCTGCAACTAATGAAAAACTGTTTTTT. The V call is TRBV6-1, the J call TRBJ1-4; D not certain. CDR1 MNHNS and CDR2 SASEGT come from the germline V gene. The CDR3 runs 17 residues. The ends were cut back, 1 base at V and 0 bases at J, with 12 bases in the middle.

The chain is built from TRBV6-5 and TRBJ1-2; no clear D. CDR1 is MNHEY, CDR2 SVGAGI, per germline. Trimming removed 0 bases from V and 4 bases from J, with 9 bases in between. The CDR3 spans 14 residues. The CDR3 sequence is CASSYSPGSYGYTF. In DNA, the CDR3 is TGTGCCAGCAGTTACTCCCCAGGCAGCTATGGCTACACCTTC.

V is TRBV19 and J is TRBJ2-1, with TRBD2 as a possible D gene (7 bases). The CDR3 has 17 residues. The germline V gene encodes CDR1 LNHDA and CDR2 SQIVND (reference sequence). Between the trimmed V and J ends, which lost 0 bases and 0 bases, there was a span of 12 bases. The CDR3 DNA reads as TGTGCCAGTAGTATAGATGCGGGGGCGAGCTCCTACAATGAGCAGTTCTTC. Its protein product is CASSIDAGASSYNEQFF.

The DNA of the CDR3 is TGTGCCAGCGGAGTCGATTCACCCCTCCACTTT. Translated: CASGVDSPLHF. The chain links TRBV2 to TRBJ1-6, with D unresolved. The germline gives CDR1 SNHLY, CDR2 FYNNEI. CDR3 size: 11 residues. Trimming removed 8 bases from V and 8 bases from J, with 7 bases in between.

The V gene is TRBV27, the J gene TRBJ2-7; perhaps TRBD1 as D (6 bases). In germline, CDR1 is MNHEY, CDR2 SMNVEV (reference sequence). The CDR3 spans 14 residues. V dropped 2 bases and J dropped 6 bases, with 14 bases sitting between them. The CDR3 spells CASSLGGIRGEQYF. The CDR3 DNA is TGTGCCAGCAGTTTAGGAGGAATCAGGGGCGAGCAGTACTTC.